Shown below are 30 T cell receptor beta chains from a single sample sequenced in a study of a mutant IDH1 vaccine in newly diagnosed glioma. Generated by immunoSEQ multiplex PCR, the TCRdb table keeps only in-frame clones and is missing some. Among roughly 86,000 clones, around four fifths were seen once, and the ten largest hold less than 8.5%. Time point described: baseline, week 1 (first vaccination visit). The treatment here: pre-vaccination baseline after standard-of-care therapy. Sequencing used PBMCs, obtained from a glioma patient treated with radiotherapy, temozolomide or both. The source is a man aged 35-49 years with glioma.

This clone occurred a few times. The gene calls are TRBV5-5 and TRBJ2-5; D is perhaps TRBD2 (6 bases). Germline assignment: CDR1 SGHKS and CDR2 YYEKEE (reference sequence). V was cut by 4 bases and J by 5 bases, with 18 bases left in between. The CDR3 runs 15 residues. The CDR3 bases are TGTGCCAGCAGCATGCCGGGAGAGGGGTTGGAGACCCAGTACTTC. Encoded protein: CASSMPGEGLETQYF.

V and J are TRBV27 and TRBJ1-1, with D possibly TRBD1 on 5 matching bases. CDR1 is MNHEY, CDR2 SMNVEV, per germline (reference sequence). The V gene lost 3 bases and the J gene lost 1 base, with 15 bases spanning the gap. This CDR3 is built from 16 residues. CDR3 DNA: TGTGCCAGCAGTTTGTTCCTCGGGACCCAGAACACTGAAGCTTTCTTT. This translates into CASSLFLGTQNTEAFF.

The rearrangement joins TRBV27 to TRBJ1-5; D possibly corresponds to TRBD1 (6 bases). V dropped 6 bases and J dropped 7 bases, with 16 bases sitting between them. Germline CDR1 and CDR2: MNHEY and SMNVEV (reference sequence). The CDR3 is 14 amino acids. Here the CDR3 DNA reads TGTGCCAGCAGAATTTCGGGGGGGCAACAGCCCCAGCATTTT. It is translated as CASRISGGQQPQHF.

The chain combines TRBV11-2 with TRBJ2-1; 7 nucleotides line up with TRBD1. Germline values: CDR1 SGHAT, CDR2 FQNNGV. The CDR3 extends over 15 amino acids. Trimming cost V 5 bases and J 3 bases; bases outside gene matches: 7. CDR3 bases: TGTGCCAGCAGCCAATGGCGACAGGGCTACAATGAGCAGTTCTTC. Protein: CASSQWRQGYNEQFF.

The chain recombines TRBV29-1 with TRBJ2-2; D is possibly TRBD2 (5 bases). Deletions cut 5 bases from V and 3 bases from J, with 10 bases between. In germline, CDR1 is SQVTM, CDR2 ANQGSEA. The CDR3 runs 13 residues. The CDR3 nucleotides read TGCAGCGTTCATGTGGAGGACACCGGGGAGCTGTTTTTT. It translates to CSVHVEDTGELFF.

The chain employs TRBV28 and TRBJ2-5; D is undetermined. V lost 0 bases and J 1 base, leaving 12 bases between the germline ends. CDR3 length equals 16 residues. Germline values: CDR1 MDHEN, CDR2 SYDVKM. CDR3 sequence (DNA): TGTGCCAGCAGTTTATGGGAAATTAGTACCCAAGAGACCCAGTACTTC. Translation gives CASSLWEISTQETQYF.

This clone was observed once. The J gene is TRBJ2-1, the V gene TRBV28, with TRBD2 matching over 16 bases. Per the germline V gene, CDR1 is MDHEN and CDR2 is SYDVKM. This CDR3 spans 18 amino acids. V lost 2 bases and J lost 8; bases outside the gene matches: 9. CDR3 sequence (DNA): TGTGCCAGCAGTTTAGCACAGTGGGGACTAGCGGGAGGGCATGAGCAGTTCTTC. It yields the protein CASSLAQWGLAGGHEQFF.

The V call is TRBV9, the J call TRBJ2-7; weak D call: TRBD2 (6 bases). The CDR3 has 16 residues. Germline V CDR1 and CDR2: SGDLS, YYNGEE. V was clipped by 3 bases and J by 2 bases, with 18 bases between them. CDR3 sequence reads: CASSARGGVRTYEQYF. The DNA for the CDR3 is TGTGCCAGCAGCGCCAGAGGAGGGGTTCGGACCTACGAGCAGTACTTC.

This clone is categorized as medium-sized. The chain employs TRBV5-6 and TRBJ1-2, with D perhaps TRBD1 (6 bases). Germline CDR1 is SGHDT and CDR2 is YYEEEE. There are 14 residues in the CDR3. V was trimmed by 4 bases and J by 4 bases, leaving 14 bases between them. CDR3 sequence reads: CASSQRQELYGYTF. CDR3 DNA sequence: TGTGCCAGCAGCCAAAGACAGGAACTCTATGGCTACACCTTC.

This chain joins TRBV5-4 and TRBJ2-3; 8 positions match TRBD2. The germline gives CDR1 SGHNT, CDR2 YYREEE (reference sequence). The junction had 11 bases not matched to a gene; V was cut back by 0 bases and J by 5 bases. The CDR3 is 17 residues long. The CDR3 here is CASSLGGAGVSKDTQYF. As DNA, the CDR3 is TGTGCCAGCAGCTTGGGGGGAGCGGGAGTGTCTAAAGATACGCAGTATTTT.

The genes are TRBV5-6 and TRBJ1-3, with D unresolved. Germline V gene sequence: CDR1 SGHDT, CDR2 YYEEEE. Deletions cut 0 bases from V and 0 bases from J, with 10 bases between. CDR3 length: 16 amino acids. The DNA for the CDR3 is TGTGCCAGCAGCTTGGCGGCAATCTACTCTGGAAACACCATATATTTT. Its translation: CASSLAAIYSGNTIYF.

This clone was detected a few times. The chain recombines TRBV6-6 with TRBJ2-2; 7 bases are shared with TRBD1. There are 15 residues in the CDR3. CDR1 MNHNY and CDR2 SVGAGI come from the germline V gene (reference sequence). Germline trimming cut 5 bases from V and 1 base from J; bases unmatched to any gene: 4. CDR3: CASSEDRWNTGELFF. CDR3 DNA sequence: TGTGCCAGCAGTGAGGACAGGTGGAACACCGGGGAGCTGTTTTTT.

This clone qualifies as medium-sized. The CDR3, as DNA: TGTGCCAGCAGTTTCGTATCCGGTTCAGATACGCAGTATTTT. Amino acids: CASSFVSGSDTQYF. The V call is TRBV28, the J call TRBJ2-3; D is unclear. The germline V gene encodes CDR1 MDHEN and CDR2 SYDVKM. Trimming left V 3 bases short and J 4 bases short, with 11 bases between. The CDR3 consists of 14 residues.

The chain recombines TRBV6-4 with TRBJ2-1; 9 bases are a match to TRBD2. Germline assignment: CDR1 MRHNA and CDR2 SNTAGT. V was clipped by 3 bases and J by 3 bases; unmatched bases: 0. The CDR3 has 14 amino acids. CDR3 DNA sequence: TGTGCCAGCAGTGAAGCGGGGGGCTACAATGAGCAGTTCTTC. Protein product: CASSEAGGYNEQFF.

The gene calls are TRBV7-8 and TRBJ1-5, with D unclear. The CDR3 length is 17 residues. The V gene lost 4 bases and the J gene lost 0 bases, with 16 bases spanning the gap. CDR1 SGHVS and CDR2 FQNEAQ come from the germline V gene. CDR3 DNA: TGTGCCAGCAGCTCCGGGCCTAACCCATATAGCAATCAGCCCCAGCATTTT. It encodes CASSSGPNPYSNQPQHF. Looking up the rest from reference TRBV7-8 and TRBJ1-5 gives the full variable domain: GAGVSQSPRYKVAKRGQDVALRCDPISGHVSLFWYQQALGQGPEFLTYFQNEAQLDKSGLPSDRFFAERPEGSVSTLKIQRTQQEDSAVYLCASSSGPNPYSNQPQHFGDGTRLSIL.

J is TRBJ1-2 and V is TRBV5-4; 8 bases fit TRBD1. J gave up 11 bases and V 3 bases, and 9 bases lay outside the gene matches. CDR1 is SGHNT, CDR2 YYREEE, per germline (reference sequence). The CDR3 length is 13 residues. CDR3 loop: CASSSDRGDLYTF. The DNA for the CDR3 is TGTGCCAGCAGCTCCGACAGGGGCGATCTTTACACCTTC.

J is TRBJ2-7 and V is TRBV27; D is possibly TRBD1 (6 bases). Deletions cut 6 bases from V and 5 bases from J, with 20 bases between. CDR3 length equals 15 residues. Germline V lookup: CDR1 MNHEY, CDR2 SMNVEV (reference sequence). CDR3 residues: CASSSHRVGLNEQYF. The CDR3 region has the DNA TGTGCCAGCAGCTCCCACAGGGTAGGACTTAACGAGCAGTACTTC.

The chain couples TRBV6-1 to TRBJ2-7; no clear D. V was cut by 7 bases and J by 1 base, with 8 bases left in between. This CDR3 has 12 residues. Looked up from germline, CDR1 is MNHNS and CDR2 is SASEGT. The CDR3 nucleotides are TGTGCCAGCACCGGTTTGTCCTACGAGCAGTACTTC. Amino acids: CASTGLSYEQYF.

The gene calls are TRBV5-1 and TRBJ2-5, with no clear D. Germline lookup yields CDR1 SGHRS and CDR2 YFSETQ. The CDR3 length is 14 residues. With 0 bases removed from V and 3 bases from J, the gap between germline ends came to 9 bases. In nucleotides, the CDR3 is TGCGCCAGCAGCTTGGGGGCAGCTAAAGAGACCCAGTACTTC. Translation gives CASSLGAAKETQYF.

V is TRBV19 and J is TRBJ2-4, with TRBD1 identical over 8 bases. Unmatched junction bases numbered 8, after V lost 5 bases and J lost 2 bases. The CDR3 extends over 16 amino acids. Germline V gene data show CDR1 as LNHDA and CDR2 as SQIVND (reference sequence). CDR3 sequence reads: CASSLVQGASKNIQYF. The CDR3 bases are TGTGCCAGTAGTCTCGTTCAGGGGGCGTCCAAAAACATTCAGTACTTC.

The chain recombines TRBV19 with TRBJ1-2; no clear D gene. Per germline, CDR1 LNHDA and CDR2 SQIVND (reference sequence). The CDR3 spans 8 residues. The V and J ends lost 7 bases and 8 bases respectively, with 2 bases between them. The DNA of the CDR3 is TGTGCCAGTACCGGCTACACCTTC. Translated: CASTGYTF.

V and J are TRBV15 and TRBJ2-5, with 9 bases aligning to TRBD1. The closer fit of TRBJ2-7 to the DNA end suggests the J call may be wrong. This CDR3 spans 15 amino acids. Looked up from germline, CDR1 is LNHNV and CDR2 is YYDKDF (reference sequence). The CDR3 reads CATSRARDRAYEQYF. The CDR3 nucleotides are TGTGCCACCAGCAGAGCCCGGGACAGGGCCTACGAGCAGTACTTC.

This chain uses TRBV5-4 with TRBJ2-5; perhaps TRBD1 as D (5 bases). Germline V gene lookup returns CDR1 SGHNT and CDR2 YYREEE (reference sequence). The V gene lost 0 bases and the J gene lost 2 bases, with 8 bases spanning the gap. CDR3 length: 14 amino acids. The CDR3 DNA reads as TGTGCCAGCAGCTTGGAGGCAGGGCAAGAGACCCAGTACTTC. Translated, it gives CASSLEAGQETQYF.

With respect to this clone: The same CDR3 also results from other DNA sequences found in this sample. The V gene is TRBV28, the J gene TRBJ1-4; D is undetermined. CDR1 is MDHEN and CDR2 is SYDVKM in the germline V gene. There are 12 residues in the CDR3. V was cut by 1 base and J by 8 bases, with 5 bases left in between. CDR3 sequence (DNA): TGTGCCAGCAGTTTATTGGGGGAAAAACTGTTTTTT. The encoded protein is CASSLLGEKLFF.

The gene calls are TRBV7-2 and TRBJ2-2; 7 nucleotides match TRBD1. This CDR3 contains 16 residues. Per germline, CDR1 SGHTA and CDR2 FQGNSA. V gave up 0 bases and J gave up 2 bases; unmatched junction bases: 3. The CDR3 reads CASSLAGTANTGELFF. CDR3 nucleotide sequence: TGTGCCAGCAGCTTAGCCGGGACAGCAAACACCGGGGAGCTGTTTTTT. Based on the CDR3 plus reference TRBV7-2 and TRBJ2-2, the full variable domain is GAGVSQSPSNKVTEKGKDVELRCDPISGHTALYWYRQSLGQGLEFLIYFQGNSAPDKSGLPSDRFSAERTGGSVSTLTIQRTQQEDSAVYLCASSLAGTANTGELFFGEGSRLTVL.

CDR3 in DNA: TGTGCCAGCACCCCGGGACAGAGCACAGATACGCAGTATTTT. This encodes CASTPGQSTDTQYF. The chain couples TRBV5-4 to TRBJ2-3; 7 nucleotides line up with TRBD1. This CDR3 has 14 residues. Germline lookup yields CDR1 SGHNT and CDR2 YYREEE (reference sequence). V dropped 6 bases and J dropped 0; count of bases not matched to a gene: 4.

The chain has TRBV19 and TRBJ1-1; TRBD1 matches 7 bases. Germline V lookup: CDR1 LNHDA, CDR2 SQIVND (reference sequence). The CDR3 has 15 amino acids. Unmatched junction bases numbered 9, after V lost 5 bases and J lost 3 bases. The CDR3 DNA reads TGTGCCAGTAGTGCGGGCAGGGGGTACGACACTGAAGCTTTCTTT. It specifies CASSAGRGYDTEAFF.

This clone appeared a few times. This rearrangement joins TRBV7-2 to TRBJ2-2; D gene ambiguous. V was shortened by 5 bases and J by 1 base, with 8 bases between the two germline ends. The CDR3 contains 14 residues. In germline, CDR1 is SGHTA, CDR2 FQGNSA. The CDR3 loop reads CASSATLNTGELFF. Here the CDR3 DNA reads TGTGCCAGCAGCGCGACCTTGAACACCGGGGAGCTGTTTTTT.

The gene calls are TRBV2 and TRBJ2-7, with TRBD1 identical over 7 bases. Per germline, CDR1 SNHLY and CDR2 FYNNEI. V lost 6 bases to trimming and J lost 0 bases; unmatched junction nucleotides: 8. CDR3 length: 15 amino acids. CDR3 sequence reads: CASSTGQGVSYEQYF. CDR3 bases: TGTGCCAGCAGCACCGGTCAGGGGGTCTCCTACGAGCAGTACTTC.

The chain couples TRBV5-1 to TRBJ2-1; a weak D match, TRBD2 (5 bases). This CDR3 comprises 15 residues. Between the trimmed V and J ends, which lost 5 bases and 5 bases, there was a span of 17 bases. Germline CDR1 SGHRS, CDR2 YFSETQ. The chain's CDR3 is CASSLEGWVDNEQFF. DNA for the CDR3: TGCGCCAGCAGTTTAGAGGGTTGGGTGGACAATGAGCAGTTCTTC.